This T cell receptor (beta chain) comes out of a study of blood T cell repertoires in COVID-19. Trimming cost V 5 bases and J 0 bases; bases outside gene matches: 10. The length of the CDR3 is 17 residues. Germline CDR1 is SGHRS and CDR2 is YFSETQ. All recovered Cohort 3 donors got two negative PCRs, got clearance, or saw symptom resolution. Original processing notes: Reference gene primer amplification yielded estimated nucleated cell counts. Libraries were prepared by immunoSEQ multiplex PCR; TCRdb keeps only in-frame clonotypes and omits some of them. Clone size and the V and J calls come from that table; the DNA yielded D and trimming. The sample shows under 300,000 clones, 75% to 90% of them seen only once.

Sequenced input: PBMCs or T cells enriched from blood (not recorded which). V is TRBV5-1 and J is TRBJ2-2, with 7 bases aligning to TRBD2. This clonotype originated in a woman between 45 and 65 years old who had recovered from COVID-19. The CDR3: CASSHGRRGTNTGELFF. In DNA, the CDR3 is TGCGCCAGCAGTCACGGGAGGCGGGGAACGAACACCGGGGAGCTGTTTTTT.